This T cell receptor beta chain emerged from a study of CD4 T cells in relation to SARS-CoV-2 and coronaviruses. Study context: After roughly ten days of antigen culture, PBMC TCR beta CDR3s were sequenced. Notes on the study in general: Culture-expanded clones reflect memory recall rather than primary priming during culture.

The CDR3 totals 15 residues. Trimming took 4 bases from V and 0 from J, leaving 10 bases between them. Germline assignment: CDR1 SQVTM and CDR2 ANQGSEA. Comment on this clone: Its antigen is as yet unknown.

Naive and memory CD4+ T cells were cultured with CEF, then survey-sequenced. Repertoires were generated with immunoSEQ multiplex PCR, while TCRdb's copy carries only in-frame clones and drops some. This table holds about 43,000 clones, more than 65% found once. Sequencing was done on a sample of naive CD4+ T cells from PBMCs, cultured in vitro. Noted subset: naive CD4+ T cells isolated by negative enrichment. The receptor was isolated from an adult with COVID-19. The V call is TRBV29-1, the J call TRBJ2-6; perhaps TRBD1 as D (6 bases). CDR3 sequence reads: CSVGGPYSGANVLTF. The CDR3 nucleotides read TGCAGCGTTGGGGGGCCCTACTCTGGGGCCAACGTCCTGACTTTC.